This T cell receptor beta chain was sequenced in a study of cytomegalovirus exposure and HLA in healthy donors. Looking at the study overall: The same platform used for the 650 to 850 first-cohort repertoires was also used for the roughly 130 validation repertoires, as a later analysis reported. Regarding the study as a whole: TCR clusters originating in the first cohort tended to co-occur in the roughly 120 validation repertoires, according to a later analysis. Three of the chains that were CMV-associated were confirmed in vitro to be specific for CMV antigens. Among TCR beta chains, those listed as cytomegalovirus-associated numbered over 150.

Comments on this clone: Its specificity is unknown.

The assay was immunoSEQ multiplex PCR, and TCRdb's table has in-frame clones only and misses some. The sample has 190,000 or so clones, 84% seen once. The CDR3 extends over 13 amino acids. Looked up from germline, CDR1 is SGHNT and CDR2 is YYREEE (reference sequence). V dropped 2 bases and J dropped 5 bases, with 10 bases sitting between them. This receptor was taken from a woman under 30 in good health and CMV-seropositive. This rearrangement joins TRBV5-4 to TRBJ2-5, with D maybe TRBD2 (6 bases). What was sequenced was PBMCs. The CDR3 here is CASSFPGEETQYF. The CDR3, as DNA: TGTGCCAGCAGCTTTCCGGGGGAGGAGACCCAGTACTTC. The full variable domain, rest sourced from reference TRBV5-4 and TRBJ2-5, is ETGVTQSPTHLIKTRGQQVTLRCSSQSGHNTVSWYQQALGQGPQFIFQYYREEENGRGNFPPRFSGLQFPNYSSELNVNALELDDSALYLCASSFPGEETQYFGPGTRLLVL.